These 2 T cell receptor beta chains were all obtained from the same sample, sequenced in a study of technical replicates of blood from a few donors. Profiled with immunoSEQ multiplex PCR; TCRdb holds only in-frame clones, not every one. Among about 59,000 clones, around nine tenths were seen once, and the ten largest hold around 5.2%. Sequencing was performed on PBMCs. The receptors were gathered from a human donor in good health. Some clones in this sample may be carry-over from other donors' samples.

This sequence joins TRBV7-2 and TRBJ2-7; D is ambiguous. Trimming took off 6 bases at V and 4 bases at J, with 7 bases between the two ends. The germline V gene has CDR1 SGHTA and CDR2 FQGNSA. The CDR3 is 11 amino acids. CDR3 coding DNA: TGTGCCAGCAGATACGGGTACGAGCAGTACTTC. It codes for CASRYGYEQYF.

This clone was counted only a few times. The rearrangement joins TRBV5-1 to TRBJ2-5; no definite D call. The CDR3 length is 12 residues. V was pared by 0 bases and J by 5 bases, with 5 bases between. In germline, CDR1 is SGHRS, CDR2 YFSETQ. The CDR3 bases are TGCGCCAGCAGCTTGGCTGTTGAGACCCAGTACTTC. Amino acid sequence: CASSLAVETQYF.